This section outlines one T cell receptor beta chain sequence together with its context. The data belong to a study of shared T cell receptors in the human thymus. The protocol was immunoSEQ multiplex PCR, while the TCRdb copy is restricted to in-frame clones and leaves out a portion. The table has some 760,000 clones, 80% to 90% seen once. The CDR3 sequence is 14 residues long. V was shortened by 4 bases and J by 5 bases, with 10 bases between the two germline ends. The germline V gene has CDR1 SGHRS and CDR2 YFSETQ. These same data were also listed under a study on human thymus T cells. That source adds: Among the donors, all were healthy Finnish infants having corrective surgery for congenital heart defects. Thymus pieces cut out during corrective heart surgery were the tissue that was used. Related research described thymic repertoires that were highly overlapping among unrelated individuals.

The chain uses TRBV5-1 and TRBJ1-6; TRBD1 might be the D (5 bases). The clonotype comes from a girl less than two years old with a congenital heart defect. The sample was thymocytes. The chain's CDR3 is CASSTRVDNSPLHF. The DNA of the CDR3 is TGCGCCAGCAGCACCAGGGTCGATAATTCACCCCTCCACTTT.